The 2 T cell receptor beta chains reported below all come from one sample, sequenced in a study of neurological immune-mediated disorders. TCRdb analysed the 5' RACE reads with MiXCR anew, one entry per CDR3 protein. The sample lists over 45,000 distinct CDR3 sequences, about 3.7% occurring once. The sample taken for sequencing was PBMCs. The receptors shown here come from a man in his forties or fifties with multiple sclerosis.

This clonotype was observed a few times. A read error may account for a junction end that differs from germline. The chain links TRBV28 to TRBJ1-6, with D maybe TRBD1 (6 bases). Germline-derived CDR1 and CDR2 are MDHEN and SYDVKM. The CDR3 runs 15 residues. CDR3 residues: CASSSGGQGNSPLNF. The DNA for the CDR3 is TGTGCCAGCAGTTCTGGGGGCCAGGGGAATTCACCCCTCAACTTT. The entire variable domain, with the rest obtained from reference TRBV28 and TRBJ1-6, is as follows: DVKVTQSSRYLVKRTGEKVFLECVQDMDHENMFWYRQDPGLGLRLIYFSYDVKMKEKGDIPEGYSVSREKKERFSLILESASTNQTSMYLCASSSGGQGNSPLNFGNGTRLTVT.

This clonotype was counted ten times or more. This chain uses TRBV7-9 with TRBJ2-1; D might be TRBD1 (5 bases). The CDR3 totals 11 residues. Trimming took 6 bases from V and 6 from J, leaving 6 bases between them. Germline V CDR1 and CDR2: SEHNR, FQNEAQ (reference sequence). The CDR3 loop reads CASRDINEQFF. The CDR3 DNA reads TGTGCCAGCAGGGACATCAATGAGCAGTTCTTC. The entire variable domain, with the rest obtained from reference TRBV7-9 and TRBJ2-1, is as follows: DTGVSQNPRHKITKRGQNVTFRCDPISEHNRLYWYRQTLGQGPEFLTYFQNEAQLEKSRLLSDRFSAERPKGSFSTLEIQRTEQGDSAMYLCASRDINEQFFGPGTRLTVL.